The sample holds a few counts of the clone carrying this T cell receptor beta chain. What it binds is unknown. Clones were sequenced by immunoSEQ multiplex PCR, and TCRdb holds only the in-frame ones, with some missing. The sample contains some 340,000 clones, approximately 86% of which appear only once. The donors were part of the approximately 120-subject validation cohort, which stood apart from the roughly 670-subject first cohort. The CDR3 loop spans 14 amino acids. Germline CDR1 and CDR2: SGDLS and YYNGEE. Trimming cost V 0 bases and J 5 bases, with 11 bases left between them. The data stem from a study of cytomegalovirus exposure and HLA in healthy donors. Study-wide results and limits: The listing of fewer than 200 TCR beta chains classed them as cytomegalovirus-associated.

The sequence came from a woman between 25 and 40 years old in good health and CMV-seropositive. What was sequenced was PBMCs. This chain links TRBV9 with TRBJ1-2; D is unresolved. The chain's CDR3 is CASSVEAALYGYTF. Written as DNA, the CDR3 is TGTGCCAGCAGCGTAGAGGCGGCACTATATGGCTACACCTTC.